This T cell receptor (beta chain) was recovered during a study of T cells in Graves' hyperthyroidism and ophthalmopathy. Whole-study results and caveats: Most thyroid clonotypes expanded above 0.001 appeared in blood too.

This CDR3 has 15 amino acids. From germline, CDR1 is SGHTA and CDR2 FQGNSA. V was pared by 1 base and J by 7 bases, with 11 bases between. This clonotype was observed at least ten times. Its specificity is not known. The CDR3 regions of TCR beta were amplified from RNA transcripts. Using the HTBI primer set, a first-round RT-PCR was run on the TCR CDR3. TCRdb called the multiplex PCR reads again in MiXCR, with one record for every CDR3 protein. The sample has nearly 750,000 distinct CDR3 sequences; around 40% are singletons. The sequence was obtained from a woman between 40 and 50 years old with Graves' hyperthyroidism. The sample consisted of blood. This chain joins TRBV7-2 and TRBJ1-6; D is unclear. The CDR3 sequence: CASSLDNVRNSPLHF. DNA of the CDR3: TGTGCCAGCAGCTTAGACAACGTTAGGAATTCACCCCTCCACTTT.